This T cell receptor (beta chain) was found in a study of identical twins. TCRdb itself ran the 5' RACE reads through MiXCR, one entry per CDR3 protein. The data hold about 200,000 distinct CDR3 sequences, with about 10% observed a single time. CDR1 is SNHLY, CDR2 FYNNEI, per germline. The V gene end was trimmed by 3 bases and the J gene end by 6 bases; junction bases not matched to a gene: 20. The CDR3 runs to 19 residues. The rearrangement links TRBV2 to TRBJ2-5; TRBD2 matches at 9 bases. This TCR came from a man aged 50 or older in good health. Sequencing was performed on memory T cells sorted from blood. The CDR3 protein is CASSDFLLAGAPTKKTQYF. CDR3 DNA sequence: TGTGCCAGCAGTGACTTCTTGTTAGCGGGGGCCCCCACTAAGAAGACCCAGTACTTC.